This T cell receptor (beta chain) derives from a study of OX40 agonist ivuxolimab in advanced cancers. Profiling relied on immunoSEQ multiplex PCR, and the TCRdb table lists in-frame clones only, not all of them. The sample has over 50,000 clones, 80% to 95% seen once. The germline V gene encodes CDR1 MNHNY and CDR2 SVGAGI (reference sequence). The CDR3 spans 16 residues. Deletions cut 6 bases from V and 1 base from J, with 17 bases between. This chain connects TRBV6-6 to TRBJ2-3; D is perhaps TRBD1 (6 bases). The TCR sequence derives from an adult with an advanced solid tumor such as melanoma, head and neck, liver or kidney cancer. Sequenced here: CD4+ or CD8+ T cells sorted from blood, sampled in a trial of the OX40 agonist ivuxolimab. CDR3 region: CASRGEGERGTDTQYF. The CDR3 coding sequence is TGTGCCAGCAGGGGCGAGGGGGAGCGAGGCACAGATACGCAGTATTTT.